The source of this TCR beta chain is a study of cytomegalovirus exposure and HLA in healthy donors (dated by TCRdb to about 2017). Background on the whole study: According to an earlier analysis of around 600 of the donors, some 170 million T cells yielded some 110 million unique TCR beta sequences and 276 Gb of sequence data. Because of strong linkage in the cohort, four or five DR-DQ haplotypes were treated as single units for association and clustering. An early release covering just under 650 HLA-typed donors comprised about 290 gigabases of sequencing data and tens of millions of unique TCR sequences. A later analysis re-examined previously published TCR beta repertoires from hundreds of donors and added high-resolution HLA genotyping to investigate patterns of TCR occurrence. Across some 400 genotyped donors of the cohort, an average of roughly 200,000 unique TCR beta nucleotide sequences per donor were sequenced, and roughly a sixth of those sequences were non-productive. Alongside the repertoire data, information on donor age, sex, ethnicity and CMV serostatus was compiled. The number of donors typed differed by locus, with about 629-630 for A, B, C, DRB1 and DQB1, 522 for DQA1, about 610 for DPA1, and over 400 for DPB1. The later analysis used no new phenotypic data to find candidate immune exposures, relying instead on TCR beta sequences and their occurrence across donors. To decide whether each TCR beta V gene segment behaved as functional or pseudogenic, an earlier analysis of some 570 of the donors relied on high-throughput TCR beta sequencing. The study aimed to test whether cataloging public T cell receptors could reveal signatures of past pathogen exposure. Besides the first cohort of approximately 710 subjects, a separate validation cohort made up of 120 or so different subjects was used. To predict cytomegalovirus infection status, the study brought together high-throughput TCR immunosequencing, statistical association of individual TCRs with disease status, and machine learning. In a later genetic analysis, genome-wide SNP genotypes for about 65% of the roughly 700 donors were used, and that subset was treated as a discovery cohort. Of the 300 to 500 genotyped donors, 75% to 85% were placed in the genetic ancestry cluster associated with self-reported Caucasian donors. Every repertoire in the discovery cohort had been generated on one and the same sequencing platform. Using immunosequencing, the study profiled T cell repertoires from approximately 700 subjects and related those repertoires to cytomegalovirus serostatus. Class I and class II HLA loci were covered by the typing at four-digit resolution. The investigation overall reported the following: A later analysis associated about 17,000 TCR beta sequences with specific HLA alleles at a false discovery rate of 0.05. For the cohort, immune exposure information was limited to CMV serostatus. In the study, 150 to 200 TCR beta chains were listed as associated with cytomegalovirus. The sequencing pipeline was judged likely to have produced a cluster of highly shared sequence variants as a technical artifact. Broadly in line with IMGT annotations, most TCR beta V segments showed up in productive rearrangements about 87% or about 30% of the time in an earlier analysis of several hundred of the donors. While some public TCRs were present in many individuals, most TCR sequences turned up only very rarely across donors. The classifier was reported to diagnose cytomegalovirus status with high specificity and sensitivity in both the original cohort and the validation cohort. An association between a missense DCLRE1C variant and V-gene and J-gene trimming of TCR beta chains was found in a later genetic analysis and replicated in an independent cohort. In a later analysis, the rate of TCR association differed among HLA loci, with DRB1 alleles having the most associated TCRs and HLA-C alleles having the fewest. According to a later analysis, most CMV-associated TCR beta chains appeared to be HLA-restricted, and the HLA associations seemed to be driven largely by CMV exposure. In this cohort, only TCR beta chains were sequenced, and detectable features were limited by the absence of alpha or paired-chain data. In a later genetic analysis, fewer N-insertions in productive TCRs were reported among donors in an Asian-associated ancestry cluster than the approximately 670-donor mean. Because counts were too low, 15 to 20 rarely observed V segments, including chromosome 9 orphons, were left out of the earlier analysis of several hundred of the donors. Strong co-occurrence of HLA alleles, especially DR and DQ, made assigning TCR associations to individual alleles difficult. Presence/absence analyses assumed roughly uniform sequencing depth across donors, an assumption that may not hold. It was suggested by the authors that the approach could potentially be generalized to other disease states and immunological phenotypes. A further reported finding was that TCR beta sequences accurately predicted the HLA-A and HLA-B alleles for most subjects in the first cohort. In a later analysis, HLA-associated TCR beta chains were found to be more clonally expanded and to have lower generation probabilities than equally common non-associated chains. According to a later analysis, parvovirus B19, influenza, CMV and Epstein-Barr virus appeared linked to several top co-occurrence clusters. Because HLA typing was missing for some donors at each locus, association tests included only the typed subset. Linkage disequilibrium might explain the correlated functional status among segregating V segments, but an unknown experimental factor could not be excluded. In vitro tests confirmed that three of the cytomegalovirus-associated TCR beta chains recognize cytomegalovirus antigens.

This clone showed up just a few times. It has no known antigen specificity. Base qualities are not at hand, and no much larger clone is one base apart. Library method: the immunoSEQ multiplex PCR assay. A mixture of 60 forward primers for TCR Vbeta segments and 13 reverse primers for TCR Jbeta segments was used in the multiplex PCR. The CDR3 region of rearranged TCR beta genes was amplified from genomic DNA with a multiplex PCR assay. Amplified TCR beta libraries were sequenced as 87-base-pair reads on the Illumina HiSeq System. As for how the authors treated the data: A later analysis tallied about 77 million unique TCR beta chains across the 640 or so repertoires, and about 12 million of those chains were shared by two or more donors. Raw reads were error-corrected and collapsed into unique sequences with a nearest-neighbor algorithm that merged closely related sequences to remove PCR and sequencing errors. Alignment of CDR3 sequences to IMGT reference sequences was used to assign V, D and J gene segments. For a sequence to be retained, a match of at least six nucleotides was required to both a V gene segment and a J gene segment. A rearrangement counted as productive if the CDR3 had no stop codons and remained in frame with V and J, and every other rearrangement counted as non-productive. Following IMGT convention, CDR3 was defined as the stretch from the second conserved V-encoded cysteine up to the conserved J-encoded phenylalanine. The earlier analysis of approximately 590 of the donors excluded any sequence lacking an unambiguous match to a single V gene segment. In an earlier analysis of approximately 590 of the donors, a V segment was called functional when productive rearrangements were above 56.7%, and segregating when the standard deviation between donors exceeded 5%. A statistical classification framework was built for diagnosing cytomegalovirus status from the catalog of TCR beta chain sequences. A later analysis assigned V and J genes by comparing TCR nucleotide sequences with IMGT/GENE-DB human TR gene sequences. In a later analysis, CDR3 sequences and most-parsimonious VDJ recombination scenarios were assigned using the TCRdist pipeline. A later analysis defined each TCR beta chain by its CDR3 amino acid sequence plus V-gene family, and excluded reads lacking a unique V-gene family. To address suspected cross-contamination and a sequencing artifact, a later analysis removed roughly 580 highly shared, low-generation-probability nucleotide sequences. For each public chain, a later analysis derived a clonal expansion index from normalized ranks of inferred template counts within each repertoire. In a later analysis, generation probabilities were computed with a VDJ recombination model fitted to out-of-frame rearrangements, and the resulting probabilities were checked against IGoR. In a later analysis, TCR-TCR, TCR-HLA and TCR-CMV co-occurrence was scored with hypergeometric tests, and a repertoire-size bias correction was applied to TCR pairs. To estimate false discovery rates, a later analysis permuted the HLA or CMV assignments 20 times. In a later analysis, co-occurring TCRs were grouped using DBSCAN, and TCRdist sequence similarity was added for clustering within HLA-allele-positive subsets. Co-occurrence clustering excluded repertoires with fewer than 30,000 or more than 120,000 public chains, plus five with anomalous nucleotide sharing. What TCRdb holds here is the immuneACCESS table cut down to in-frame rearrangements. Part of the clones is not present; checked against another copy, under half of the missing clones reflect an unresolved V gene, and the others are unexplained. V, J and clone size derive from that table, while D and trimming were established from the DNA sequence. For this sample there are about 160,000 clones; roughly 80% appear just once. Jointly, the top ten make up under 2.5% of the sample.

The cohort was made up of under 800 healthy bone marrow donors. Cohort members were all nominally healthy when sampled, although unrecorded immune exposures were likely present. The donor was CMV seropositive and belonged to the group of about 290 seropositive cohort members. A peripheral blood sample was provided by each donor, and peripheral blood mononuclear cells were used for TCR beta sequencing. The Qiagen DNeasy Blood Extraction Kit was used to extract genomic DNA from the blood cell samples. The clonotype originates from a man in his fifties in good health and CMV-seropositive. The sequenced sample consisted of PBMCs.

DNA sequence: TGTGCCACTCTCCCGACAGGCTCTGGAAACACCATATATTTT. Its amino acids are CATLPTGSGNTIYF. The receptor chain draws on TRBV19 and TRBJ1-3; TRBD1 is a possible D gene, resting on 6 matching bases. CDR1 and CDR2 are drawn from the germline V gene (reference sequence): LNHDA, SQIVND. Trimming costs V 10 bases and J 0 bases, and their ends lie 13 bases apart. The CDR3 runs 14 residues from the cysteine to the phenylalanine. CDR3 DNA only is kept here, 42 bases in frame from base 1.